This T cell receptor beta chain stems from a study of read filtering for tumor transcriptome and immune sequencing. General study findings and limits: Roughly 80% of IR-seq clonotypes had one read, totaling about 4% of reads; RNA-seq: roughly 76% and 46%.

The library was built from about 400 ng RNA with molecular barcoded adaptors for alpha/delta and beta/gamma chains. TCRdb analysed the reads with MiXCR anew, one entry per CDR3 protein. The data contain 50,000 to 65,000 distinct CDR3 sequences, about 21% of them seen just once; the ten biggest clones take up 11% to 15%. V was shortened by 1 base and J by 2 bases, with 12 bases between the two germline ends. In germline, CDR1 is LGHNA, CDR2 YNFKEQ. The length of the CDR3 is 15 residues. This clonotype appeared many times. Antigen: not known. This sequence was found in a donor over 35 with multiple myeloma. The sample was a population of CD138-negative cells sorted from bone marrow. The V and J genes are TRBV4-2 and TRBJ2-7, with D maybe TRBD1 (6 bases). CDR3 sequence: CASSQAGQPTYEQYF. CDR3 nucleotides: TGTGCCAGCAGCCAAGCCGGACAGCCTACCTACGAGCAGTACTTC.